The present entry profiles one TCR beta chain with its context. The antigen is undetermined. PCR was performed using 60 Vbeta and 13 Jbeta primers. Method: immunoSEQ multiplex PCR; TCRdb's copy keeps in-frame clones and lacks some. The sample has 130,000 or so clones; approximately 77% are singletons. The data are from a study of cytomegalovirus exposure and HLA in healthy donors. Study-level background: Of all 360 or so donors who were genotyped, 75% to 90% belonged to the Caucasian-associated ancestry cluster.

Study-level points and caveats: In a later analysis, compared with equally common non-associated chains, HLA-associated beta chains were more expanded. For presence/absence analyses, sequencing depth was assumed to be roughly uniform across donors. The availability of immune exposure information extended only to CMV serostatus.

The length of the CDR3 is 17 residues. Germline V CDR1 and CDR2: SGHRS, YFSETQ. The V segment lost 0 bases and the J segment 2 bases; nucleotides outside the gene matches: 10. The sequencing sample was made of PBMCs. This receptor was obtained from a woman aged 60-75 years in good health and CMV-seronegative. The genes are TRBV5-1 and TRBJ1-1, with 7 nucleotides matching TRBD1. DNA of the CDR3: TGCGCCAGCAGCTTGGCCCGAGGCAGGGGGAGCAACACTGAAGCTTTCTTT. Translated: CASSLARGRGSNTEAFF.